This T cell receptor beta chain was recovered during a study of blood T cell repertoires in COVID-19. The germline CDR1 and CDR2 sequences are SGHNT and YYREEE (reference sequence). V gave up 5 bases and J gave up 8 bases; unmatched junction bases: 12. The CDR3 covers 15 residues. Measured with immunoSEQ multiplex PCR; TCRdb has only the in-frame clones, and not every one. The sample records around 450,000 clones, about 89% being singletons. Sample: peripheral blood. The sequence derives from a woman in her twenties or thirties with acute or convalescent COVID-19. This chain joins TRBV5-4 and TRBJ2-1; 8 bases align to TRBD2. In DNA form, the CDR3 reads TGTGCCAGCAGTTACACGGGGGGGCCCATCGATGAGCAGTTCTTC. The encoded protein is CASSYTGGPIDEQFF.